One sample yielded the 26 T cell receptor beta chains listed below, sequenced in a study of T cell responses to AZD1222 COVID-19 vaccine. Method: immunoSEQ multiplex PCR; TCRdb's copy keeps in-frame clones and lacks some. The sample lists 70,000 or so clones, roughly 87% occurring once. The sample here was peripheral blood, taken on day 0 of AZD1222 vaccination. These receptors all come from an adult in good health.

The chain recombines TRBV2 with TRBJ1-4; D is undetermined. Trimming removed 6 bases at V and 6 bases at J, with 8 bases between. CDR3 length: 12 residues. CDR1 SNHLY and CDR2 FYNNEI come from the germline V gene. This chain's CDR3 is CASSYQDEKLFF. The CDR3 DNA sequence: TGTGCCAGCAGCTATCAAGATGAAAAACTGTTTTTT.

V and J are TRBV21-1 and TRBJ2-7; the table calls TRBD1, which could not be checked here. TRBV21-1 is a pseudogene segment. This CDR3 has 15 amino acids. CDR3 sequence (DNA): TGTGCCAGCAGCTTACCCTGGCCGTACCCCTACGAGCAGTACTTC. This sequence encodes CASSLPWPYPYEQYF.

The chain employs TRBV7-2 and TRBJ1-5; 10 bases match TRBD1. There are 14 residues in the CDR3. J was trimmed by 7 bases and V by 5 bases; bases with no gene match: 5. The germline V gene has CDR1 SGHTA and CDR2 FQGNSA. CDR3 loop: CASSAGQGRQPQHF. CDR3 DNA: TGTGCCAGCAGCGCGGGACAGGGGAGGCAGCCCCAGCATTTT.

The chain recombines TRBV11-2 with TRBJ2-7; D not certain. Germline CDR1 is SGHAT and CDR2 is FQNNGV. The V gene lost 1 base and the J gene lost 6 bases, with 7 bases spanning the gap. The CDR3 has 12 amino acids. CDR3 residues: CASSLVNPEQYF. The CDR3 coding sequence is TGTGCCAGCAGCTTAGTAAACCCCGAGCAGTACTTC. Variable domain in full (rest from reference TRBV11-2 and TRBJ2-7): EAGVAQSPRYKIIEKRQSVAFWCNPISGHATLYWYQQILGQGPKLLIQFQNNGVVDDSQLPKDRFSAERLKGVDSTLKIQPAKLEDSAVYLCASSLVNPEQYFGPGTRLTVT.

The rearrangement joins TRBV27 to TRBJ2-1, with D possibly matching TRBD1 (5 bases). V was trimmed by 1 base and J by 6 bases, leaving 13 bases between them. The CDR3 totals 15 residues. CDR1 is MNHEY and CDR2 is SMNVEV in the germline V gene (reference sequence). The CDR3 bases are TGTGCCAGCAGTTTATGGGGCCCCGTAGGCAATGAGCAGTTCTTC. Translation gives CASSLWGPVGNEQFF.

This chain connects TRBV6-2 or TRBV6-3 to TRBJ1-5; D gene unclear. There are 14 residues in the CDR3. V lost 2 bases and J lost 3, with 8 bases in between. CDR1 MNHEY and CDR2 SVGEGT come from the germline V gene. The CDR3 sequence: CASSYAGINQPQHF. Here the CDR3 DNA reads TGTGCCAGCAGTTACGCGGGGATCAATCAGCCCCAGCATTTT.

The chain employs TRBV6-4 and TRBJ2-3, with D perhaps TRBD1 or TRBD2 (5 bases each). Trimming pared 4 bases from V and 0 bases from J, leaving 11 bases between. From germline, CDR1 is MRHNA and CDR2 SNTAGT. CDR3 size: 15 residues. CDR3 sequence (DNA): TGTGCCAGCAGTGTGGGCAGGGAGAGCACAGATACGCAGTATTTT. It codes for CASSVGRESTDTQYF.

The chain has TRBV18 and TRBJ1-3, with D possibly TRBD1 on 6 matching bases. The ends were cut back, 2 bases at V and 0 bases at J, with 11 bases in the middle. CDR3 length: 16 amino acids. Per the germline V gene, CDR1 is KGHSH and CDR2 is LQKENI. The CDR3: CASSPITGSSGNTIYF. The CDR3 DNA sequence: TGTGCCAGCTCACCAATAACAGGGAGCTCTGGAAACACCATATATTTT.

The V gene is TRBV7-2, the J gene TRBJ2-7; TRBD1 might be the D (6 bases). V was shortened by 0 bases and J by 4 bases, with 10 bases between the two germline ends. This CDR3 spans 14 amino acids. CDR1 and CDR2 (germline): SGHTA, FQGNSA. The CDR3 protein is CASSLAGARYEQYF. CDR3 coding DNA: TGTGCCAGCAGCTTAGCGGGGGCCCGGTACGAGCAGTACTTC.

V usage is TRBV6-5 and J usage is TRBJ1-2; maybe TRBD1 (5 bases). The CDR3 extends over 14 amino acids. Germline-derived CDR1 and CDR2 are MNHEY and SVGAGI. Trimming removed 10 bases from V and 2 bases from J, with 17 bases in between. The CDR3 spells CATREGISNYGYTF. The CDR3 DNA follows: TGTGCCACCAGAGAGGGGATTTCAAACTATGGCTACACCTTC.

The gene calls are TRBV19 and TRBJ1-1, with D uncertain. V lost 7 bases, J lost 1 base, and 10 bases lay in between. CDR3 size: 13 residues. Germline V gene lookup returns CDR1 LNHDA and CDR2 SQIVND (reference sequence). In DNA form, the CDR3 reads TGTGCCAGTATAAGGAGAGCGAACACTGAAGCTTTCTTT. It codes for CASIRRANTEAFF.

This chain connects TRBV5-6 to TRBJ1-2; D may be TRBD1 (5 bases). V lost 2 bases to trimming and J lost 2 bases, with 10 bases between them. The CDR3 is 14 residues long. Germline CDR1 SGHDT, CDR2 YYEEEE. The CDR3 coding sequence is TGTGCCAGCAGCTTATATGGACAAAACTATGGCTACACCTTC. Translation gives CASSLYGQNYGYTF.

The chain couples TRBV7-9 to TRBJ2-5, with D possibly matching TRBD2 (5 bases). CDR3 length: 18 residues. Trimming took 5 bases from V and 5 from J, leaving 27 bases between them. Germline V gene lookup returns CDR1 SEHNR and CDR2 FQNEAQ (reference sequence). The DNA for the CDR3 is TGTGCCAGCAGCCCTCTGTCGGCCTACGGGATCGAAGAGGAGACCCAGTACTTC. It codes for CASSPLSAYGIEEETQYF.

The chain joins TRBV5-6 to TRBJ1-2; D is perhaps TRBD1 (5 bases). The CDR3 consists of 15 residues. CDR1 is SGHDT, CDR2 YYEEEE, per germline. The V end lost 4 bases, the J end lost 4 bases, and 17 bases lay between the germline ends. In DNA, the CDR3 is TGTGCCAGCAGCGGGAGAGCTACAGGAACCTATGGCTACACCTTC. Encoded protein: CASSGRATGTYGYTF. The whole variable domain, filled in from reference TRBV5-6 and TRBJ1-2, reads DAGVTQSPTHLIKTRGQQVTLRCSPKSGHDTVSWYQQALGQGPQFIFQYYEEEERQRGNFPDRFSGHQFPNYSSELNVNALLLGDSALYLCASSGRATGTYGYTFGSGTRLTVV.

The V gene is TRBV28, the J gene TRBJ1-5, with D possibly being TRBD1 (6 bases). CDR1 is MDHEN and CDR2 is SYDVKM in the germline V gene. This CDR3 is built from 14 residues. Trimming took off 6 bases at V and 1 base at J, with 10 bases between the two ends. The CDR3 reads CASRKGGSNQPQHF. DNA for the CDR3: TGTGCCAGCAGAAAGGGGGGGAGCAATCAGCCCCAGCATTTT.

The chain carries TRBV7-8 and TRBJ1-5; D remains ambiguous. CDR1 SGHVS and CDR2 FQNEAQ come from the germline V gene. Trimming removed 3 bases from V and 6 bases from J, with 9 bases in between. The CDR3 extends over 13 amino acids. The CDR3 spells CASSLSLSQPQHF. The DNA for the CDR3 is TGTGCCAGCAGCTTGAGTCTTAGTCAGCCCCAGCATTTT.

Written as DNA, the CDR3 is TGTGCCAGCAGCGTAGGGACAGGGGCCGGGGAGCTGTTTTTT. The encoded protein is CASSVGTGAGELFF. V and J are TRBV9 and TRBJ2-2; 9 bases line up with TRBD1. The CDR3 is 14 residues long. Germline V gives CDR1 SGDLS, CDR2 YYNGEE. The V segment lost 0 bases and the J segment 6 bases; nucleotides outside the gene matches: 0.

The CDR3 spells CASSLDYTSSGNTIYF. The CDR3 DNA is TGTGCCAGCAGCCTGGACTATACTAGCTCTGGAAACACCATATATTTT. The rearrangement joins TRBV7-9 to TRBJ1-3, with D unresolved. The CDR3 runs 16 residues. Germline V gives CDR1 SEHNR, CDR2 FQNEAQ (reference sequence). V lost 5 bases and J lost 0, with 14 bases in between.

J is TRBJ2-1 and V is TRBV4-2; TRBD2 agrees at 7 bases. Germline CDR1 LGHNA, CDR2 YNFKEQ. This CDR3 region has 16 residues. The V and J ends lost 4 bases and 0 bases, in that order; junction bases with no gene match: 6. The CDR3 sequence is CASSPRAGSSYNEQFF. The CDR3 DNA reads as TGTGCCAGCAGCCCCCGAGCGGGGAGCTCCTACAATGAGCAGTTCTTC.

V and J are TRBV5-4 and TRBJ1-5; D gene ambiguous. V was pared by 3 bases and J by 4 bases, with 5 bases between. The CDR3 extends over 12 amino acids. Germline CDR1 and CDR2: SGHNT and YYREEE (reference sequence). The CDR3 nucleotides are TGTGCCAGCAGCTCACAGAATCAGCCCCAGCATTTT. Translated, it gives CASSSQNQPQHF.

The V and J genes are TRBV5-4 and TRBJ1-2, with TRBD1 matching 7 bases. The CDR3 sequence is 15 residues long. The germline V gene has CDR1 SGHNT and CDR2 YYREEE (reference sequence). With V trimmed by 4 bases and J by 4 bases, 10 bases remained unmatched. The CDR3 spells CASSPWRTGPYGYTF. CDR3 sequence (DNA): TGTGCCAGCAGCCCCTGGAGGACAGGACCCTATGGCTACACCTTC. The complete variable domain, with remaining parts taken from reference TRBV5-4 and TRBJ1-2, reads ETGVTQSPTHLIKTRGQQVTLRCSSQSGHNTVSWYQQALGQGPQFIFQYYREEENGRGNFPPRFSGLQFPNYSSELNVNALELDDSALYLCASSPWRTGPYGYTFGSGTRLTVV.

The CDR3 DNA follows: TGTGCCAGCAGCGCCATGGGAGGCACTGAAGCTTTCTTT. The encoded protein is CASSAMGGTEAFF. The chain employs TRBV7-9 and TRBJ1-1; no reliable D call. V lost 5 bases and J lost 4, with 11 bases in between. CDR3 length: 13 residues. Germline assignment: CDR1 SEHNR and CDR2 FQNEAQ (reference sequence).

The chain employs TRBV2 and TRBJ1-5; D not certain. V lost 5 bases to trimming and J lost 4 bases, with 9 bases between them. Germline V gives CDR1 SNHLY, CDR2 FYNNEI. The CDR3 is 13 residues long. The CDR3 nucleotides read TGTGCCAGCAGTCGTGGATTTAATCAGCCCCAGCATTTT. This gives the protein CASSRGFNQPQHF.

The chain is built from TRBV2 and TRBJ2-7; D unresolved. The germline CDR1 and CDR2 sequences are SNHLY and FYNNEI. V lost 4 bases and J lost 4, with 8 bases in between. The CDR3 spans 12 residues. CDR3 sequence (DNA): TGTGCCAGCAGTGGGGAACCTTACGAGCAGTACTTC. This encodes CASSGEPYEQYF.

CDR3 nucleotide sequence: TGTGCCAGCAGCTCCAATAGCGGGGGCTACTACGAGCAGTACTTC. It yields the protein CASSSNSGGYYEQYF. This sequence joins TRBV5-4 and TRBJ2-7, with TRBD2 matching over 9 bases. The CDR3 is 15 amino acids. Losses at the gene ends were 3 bases for V and 3 bases for J; bases not matched to a gene: 7. Per the germline V gene, CDR1 is SGHNT and CDR2 is YYREEE (reference sequence).

J is TRBJ2-7 and V is TRBV7-2; D is unresolved. The V gene's germline CDR1 is SGHTA and CDR2 FQGNSA. Trimming took off 2 bases at V and 1 base at J, with 6 bases between the two ends. This CDR3 spans 13 amino acids. The chain's CDR3 is CASSLRRSYEQYF. The CDR3 DNA sequence: TGTGCCAGCAGCTTAAGGCGGTCCTACGAGCAGTACTTC.